These 19 T cell receptor beta chains came from one sample sequenced in a study of Ad26.COV2.S vaccination and SARS-CoV-2 variants. Assay used: immunoSEQ multiplex PCR; TCRdb lists only in-frame clones, some missing. The sample has about 420,000 clones, approximately 88% seen once; the top ten hold less than 4%. As for treatment: about 20 received Ad26.COV2.S at low or high dose, single or two shots; roughly five received placebo; per-sample allocation not given. The samples date from day 63 after the first vaccine or placebo injection. This sample comprised peripheral blood, obtained in a trial of Ad26.COV2.S vaccine versus placebo. These receptors were taken from a person aged 18-60 years who received the Ad26.COV2.S COVID-19 vaccine or a placebo.

The count of this clone is one. The chain recombines TRBV29-1 with TRBJ1-1, with 10 bases lining up with TRBD1. CDR1 and CDR2 (germline): SQVTM, ANQGSEA. V lost 4 bases, J lost 6 bases, and 8 bases stayed unmatched. The CDR3 totals 14 residues. The CDR3, as DNA: TGCAGCGTTGCCGCCCGGGACAGGGGTTCTGAAGCTTTCTTT. Translating it yields CSVAARDRGSEAFF.

CDR3 sequence: CASSVGAANTGELFF. The CDR3 DNA follows: TGTGCCAGCAGCGTAGGGGCGGCGAACACCGGGGAGCTGTTTTTT. J is TRBJ2-2 and V is TRBV9; D unresolved. Germline V gene data show CDR1 as SGDLS and CDR2 as YYNGEE. Trimming took off 0 bases at V and 0 bases at J, with 6 bases between the two ends. This CDR3 contains 15 residues. Complete variable domain (other parts from reference TRBV9 and TRBJ2-2): DSGVTQTPKHLITATGQRVTLRCSPRSGDLSVYWYQQSLDQGLQFLIQYYNGEERAKGNILERFSAQQFPDLHSELNLSSLELGDSALYFCASSVGAANTGELFFGEGSRLTVL.

The chain combines TRBV7-2 with TRBJ1-1; D is unclear. Germline loops: CDR1 SGHTA, CDR2 FQGNSA. This CDR3 comprises 13 residues. V lost 4 bases and J 3 bases, leaving 9 bases between the germline ends. CDR3 in amino acids: CASSWSRDTEAFF. CDR3 DNA sequence: TGTGCCAGCAGCTGGAGCCGGGACACTGAAGCTTTCTTT.

The genes are TRBV19 and TRBJ1-3; 7 bases line up with TRBD1. The V gene end was trimmed by 6 bases and the J gene end by 0 bases; junction bases not matched to a gene: 17. The CDR3 contains 19 residues. Germline CDR1 reads LNHDA; CDR2 reads SQIVND (reference sequence). CDR3 sequence: CASSPRAVQGTSSGNTIYF. The CDR3 DNA follows: TGTGCCAGTAGCCCTAGGGCCGTACAGGGGACCAGCTCTGGAAACACCATATATTTT.

This clone was observed once. This sequence joins TRBV6-2 or TRBV6-3 and TRBJ1-2; the D gene is possibly TRBD1 (6 bases). This CDR3 spans 15 amino acids. The germline V gene encodes CDR1 MNHEY and CDR2 SVGEGT. With 7 bases removed from V and 3 bases from J, the gap between germline ends came to 18 bases. The CDR3 region is CASNPRQDLDYGYTF. CDR3 nucleotide sequence: TGTGCCAGCAACCCCAGACAGGATTTGGACTATGGCTACACCTTC.

This rearrangement joins TRBV6-4 to TRBJ1-1; 7 bases match TRBD1. There are 13 residues in the CDR3. J gave up 4 bases and V 3 bases, and 2 bases lay outside the gene matches. Looked up from germline, CDR1 is MRHNA and CDR2 is SNTAGT. The chain's CDR3 is CASSETGRTEAFF. In nucleotides, the CDR3 is TGTGCCAGCAGTGAGACAGGGCGCACTGAAGCTTTCTTT.

V and J are TRBV7-2 and TRBJ2-3; 11 bases are a match to TRBD2. J lost 8 bases, V lost 5 bases, and 9 bases had no gene match. This CDR3 region has 15 residues. Germline CDR1 and CDR2: SGHTA and FQGNSA. The CDR3 here is CASSPQTSGVVTQYF. For the CDR3, the DNA is TGTGCCAGCAGCCCCCAGACTAGCGGGGTGGTTACGCAGTATTTT.

The chain recombines TRBV6-4 with TRBJ2-1; the match to TRBD2 covers 10 bases. The CDR3 length is 15 residues. Unmatched junction bases numbered 7, after V lost 4 bases and J lost 7 bases. From germline, CDR1 is MRHNA and CDR2 SNTAGT. This chain's CDR3 is CASSAQRGGRNEQFF. The CDR3 nucleotides read TGTGCCAGCAGTGCCCAGCGGGGGGGTCGTAATGAGCAGTTCTTC.

The chain couples TRBV7-9 to TRBJ1-2; D remains unclear. The ends were cut back, 5 bases at V and 8 bases at J, with 21 bases in the middle. Germline values: CDR1 SEHNR, CDR2 FQNEAQ (reference sequence). The CDR3 runs to 15 residues. The chain's CDR3 is CASSPPNSRRGGYTF. Here the CDR3 DNA reads TGTGCCAGCAGCCCCCCAAACAGTCGTCGGGGAGGCTACACCTTC. Together with reference TRBV7-9 and TRBJ1-2, the CDR3 gives the full variable domain: DTGVSQNPRHKITKRGQNVTFRCDPISEHNRLYWYRQTLGQGPEFLTYFQNEAQLEKSRLLSDRFSAERPKGSFSTLEIQRTEQGDSAMYLCASSPPNSRRGGYTFGSGTRLTVV.

The chain has TRBV4-1 and TRBJ1-1; 8 positions agree with TRBD1. CDR3 length: 17 residues. The V segment lost 4 bases and the J segment 0 bases; nucleotides outside the gene matches: 10. Germline CDR1 is MGHRA and CDR2 is YSYEKL. In DNA, the CDR3 is TGCGCCAGCAGCCTTTCAGGGGGCCTCCAGTTGAACACTGAAGCTTTCTTT. Amino acid sequence: CASSLSGGLQLNTEAFF.

The V and J genes are TRBV6-5 and TRBJ1-6; D gene uncertain. Per germline, CDR1 MNHEY and CDR2 SVGAGI. V dropped 11 bases and J dropped 10 bases, with 18 bases sitting between them. CDR3 size: 13 residues. Written as DNA, the CDR3 is TGTGCCGCCAGTCGAAGGAGAAACTCACCCCTCCACTTT. Its protein is CAASRRRNSPLHF.

The rearrangement uses TRBV9 and TRBJ2-7; no firm D call. This CDR3 spans 14 amino acids. Trimming pared 4 bases from V and 1 base from J, leaving 12 bases between. Germline assignment: CDR1 SGDLS and CDR2 YYNGEE. This chain's CDR3 is CASSPQTQSYEQYF. CDR3 coding DNA: TGTGCCAGCAGCCCTCAGACACAGTCCTACGAGCAGTACTTC. Full variable domain (remainder filled in from reference TRBV9 and TRBJ2-7): DSGVTQTPKHLITATGQRVTLRCSPRSGDLSVYWYQQSLDQGLQFLIQYYNGEERAKGNILERFSAQQFPDLHSELNLSSLELGDSALYFCASSPQTQSYEQYFGPGTRLTVT.

CDR3 region: CASSRGGISYNEQFF. The DNA for the CDR3 is TGTGCCAGCAGCCGGGGCGGAATAAGTTACAATGAGCAGTTCTTC. The rearrangement joins TRBV6-5 to TRBJ2-1; possibly TRBD1 or TRBD2 for D (5 bases each). The V end lost 6 bases, the J end lost 4 bases, and 16 bases lay between the germline ends. The length of the CDR3 is 15 residues. From germline, CDR1 is MNHEY and CDR2 SVGAGI.

The chain has TRBV28 and TRBJ1-4, with 8 bases aligning to TRBD1. J lost 2 bases, V lost 3 bases, and 5 bases had no gene match. Germline values: CDR1 MDHEN, CDR2 SYDVKM. The CDR3 contains 16 residues. In nucleotides, the CDR3 is TGTGCCAGCAGTTTTAGTGGGGACAGGACTAATGAAAAACTGTTTTTT. Its translation is CASSFSGDRTNEKLFF.

The chain has TRBV6-6 and TRBJ1-2; 12 nucleotides line up with TRBD1. This CDR3 comprises 17 residues. V lost 5 bases to trimming and J lost 4 bases; unmatched junction nucleotides: 11. Germline-derived CDR1 and CDR2 are MNHNY and SVGAGI (reference sequence). CDR3 amino acids: CASSLLGQGAYGYGYTF. The CDR3 nucleotides are TGTGCCAGCAGTCTCCTGGGACAGGGGGCGTACGGCTATGGCTACACCTTC.

The chain employs TRBV2 and TRBJ2-7, with D tentatively TRBD2 (5 bases). Germline CDR1 reads SNHLY; CDR2 reads FYNNEI. V was trimmed by 7 bases and J by 1 base, leaving 14 bases between them. This CDR3 has 14 residues. CDR3 protein: CASKMMRESYEQYF. CDR3 coding DNA: TGTGCCAGCAAAATGATGAGGGAGTCCTACGAGCAGTACTTC.

This clone was seen a handful of times. The chain has TRBV6-5 and TRBJ1-4; TRBD1 matches at 7 bases. Trimming cost V 2 bases and J 8 bases; bases outside gene matches: 8. CDR3 length: 15 residues. CDR1 MNHEY and CDR2 SVGAGI come from the germline V gene. CDR3 DNA: TGTGCCAGCAGTTACACTCCGGACAGGACGGAAAAACTGTTTTTT. Amino acids: CASSYTPDRTEKLFF.

CDR3 sequence (DNA): TGCAGCGTTGTCGCCGGGACAGGATCGATGCGGGGCTACACCTTC. Translation: CSVVAGTGSMRGYTF. The gene calls are TRBV29-1 and TRBJ1-2, with 8 bases fitting TRBD1. V shed 4 bases, J shed 8 bases, and the junction held 15 bases outside the gene matches. CDR3 length: 15 residues. Germline CDR1 is SQVTM and CDR2 is ANQGSEA.

The gene calls are TRBV6-1 and TRBJ1-2; D ambiguous. Trimming took off 2 bases at V and 4 bases at J, with 5 bases between the two ends. This CDR3 has 12 residues. Germline CDR1 reads MNHNS; CDR2 reads SASEGT. The DNA for the CDR3 is TGTGCCAGCAGTGAATTCAGCTATGGCTACACCTTC. Amino acid sequence: CASSEFSYGYTF.